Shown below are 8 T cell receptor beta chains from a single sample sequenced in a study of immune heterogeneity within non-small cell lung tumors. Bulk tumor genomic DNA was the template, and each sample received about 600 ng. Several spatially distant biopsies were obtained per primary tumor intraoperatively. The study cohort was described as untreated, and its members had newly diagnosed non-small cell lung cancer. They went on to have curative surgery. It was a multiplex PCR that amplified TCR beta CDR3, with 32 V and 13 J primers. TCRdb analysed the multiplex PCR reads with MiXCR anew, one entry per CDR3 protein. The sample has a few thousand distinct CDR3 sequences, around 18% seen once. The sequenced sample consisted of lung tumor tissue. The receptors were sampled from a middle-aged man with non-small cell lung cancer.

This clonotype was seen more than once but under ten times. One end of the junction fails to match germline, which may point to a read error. The CDR3 bases are TGTGCTAGCAGCTTAGCCACTTCAGGGATGGCCCAGTACTTC. Translating gives CASSLATSGMAQYF. The genes are TRBV7-7 and TRBJ2-5; a possible D gene is TRBD1 (5 bases). Germline V gene lookup returns CDR1 SSHAT and CDR2 FNYEAQ (reference sequence). The CDR3 is 14 residues long.

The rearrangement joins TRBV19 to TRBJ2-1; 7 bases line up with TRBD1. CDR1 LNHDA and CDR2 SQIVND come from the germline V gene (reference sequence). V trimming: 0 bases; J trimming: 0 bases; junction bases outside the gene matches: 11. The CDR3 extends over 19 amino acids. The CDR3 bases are TGTGCCAGTAGTATAGATGGGGACAGACCCTACGGCTCCTACAATGAGCAGTTCTTC. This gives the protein CASSIDGDRPYGSYNEQFF.

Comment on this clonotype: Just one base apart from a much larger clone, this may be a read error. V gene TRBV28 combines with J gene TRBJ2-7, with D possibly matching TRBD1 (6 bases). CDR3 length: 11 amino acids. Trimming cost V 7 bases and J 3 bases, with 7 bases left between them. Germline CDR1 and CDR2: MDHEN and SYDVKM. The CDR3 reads CASIQGYEQYF. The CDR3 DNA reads TGTGCCAGCATACAGGGCTACGAGCAGTACTTC.

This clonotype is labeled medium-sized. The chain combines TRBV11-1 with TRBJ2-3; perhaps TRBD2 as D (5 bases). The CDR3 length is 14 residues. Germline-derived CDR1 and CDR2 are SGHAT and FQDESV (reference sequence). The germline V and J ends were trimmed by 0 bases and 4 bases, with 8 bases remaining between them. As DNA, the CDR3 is TGTGCCAGCAGCTTAGCGTCTAGCTCAGATACGCAGTATTTT. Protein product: CASSLASSSDTQYF.

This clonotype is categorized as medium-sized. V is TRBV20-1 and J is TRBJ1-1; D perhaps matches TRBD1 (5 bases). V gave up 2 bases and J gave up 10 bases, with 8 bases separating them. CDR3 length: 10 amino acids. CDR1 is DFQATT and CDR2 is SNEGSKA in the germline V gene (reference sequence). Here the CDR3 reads CSARLGVAFF. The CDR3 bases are TGCAGTGCTAGATTAGGGGTAGCTTTCTTT.

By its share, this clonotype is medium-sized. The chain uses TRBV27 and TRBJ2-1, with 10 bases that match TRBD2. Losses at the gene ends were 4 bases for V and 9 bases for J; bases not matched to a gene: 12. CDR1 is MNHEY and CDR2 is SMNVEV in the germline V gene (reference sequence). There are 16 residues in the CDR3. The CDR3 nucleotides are TGTGCCAGCAGTTCAACCGGGACTAGCGCGTCCAGTGAGCAGTTCTTC. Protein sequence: CASSSTGTSASSEQFF.

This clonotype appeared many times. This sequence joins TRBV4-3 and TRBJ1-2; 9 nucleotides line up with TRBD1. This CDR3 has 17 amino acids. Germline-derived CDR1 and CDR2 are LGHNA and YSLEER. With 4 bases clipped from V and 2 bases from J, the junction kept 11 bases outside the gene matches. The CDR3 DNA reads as TGCGCCAGCAGCCTTAATGGGGACAGGGCGGGGAACTATGGCTACACCTTC. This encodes CASSLNGDRAGNYGYTF.

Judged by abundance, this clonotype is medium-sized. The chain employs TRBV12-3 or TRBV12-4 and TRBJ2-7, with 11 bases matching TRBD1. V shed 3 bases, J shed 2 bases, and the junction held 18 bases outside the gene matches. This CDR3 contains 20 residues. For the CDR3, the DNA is TGTGCCAGCAGTTTCTTGCCACCCCTGGGACAGGGGGAAGTTACCTACGAGCAGTACTTC. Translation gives CASSFLPPLGQGEVTYEQYF.